These T cell receptor beta chains were read from a single sample in a study of cytomegalovirus exposure and HLA in healthy donors. Profiled with immunoSEQ multiplex PCR; TCRdb holds only in-frame clones, not every one. The table includes 100,000 to 150,000 clones, 73% detected once. The specimen sequenced was PBMCs. The receptor set was obtained from a woman aged 40 to 50 in good health and CMV-seropositive. Each CDR3 is given with its conserved first and last residue. D genes are given only for firm matches. Clone sizes are given selectively: once, few, many, or a class where the clone is expanded.

v_gene	j_gene	abundance	d_gene	CDR3aa	CDR3nt
TRBV7-9	TRBJ2-2	.	TRBD2	CASSLEGLAGVLFF	TGTGCCAGCAGCTTAGAAGGACTAGCGGGAGTACTGTTTTTT
TRBV28	TRBJ2-6	.	TRBD1	CASSLARRQGKALSGANVLTF	TGTGCCAGCAGTTTGGCTCGTAGACAGGGTAAGGCCCTCTCTGGGGCCAACGTCCTGACTTTC
TRBV28	TRBJ2-3	few	.	CASSFPGRTDTQYF	TGTGCCAGCAGTTTCCCTGGGAGGACAGATACGCAGTATTTT
TRBV19	TRBJ2-2	once	TRBD1	CASSPGTGNTGELFF	TGTGCCAGTTCCCCCGGGACAGGAAACACCGGGGAGCTGTTTTTT
TRBV7-2	TRBJ1-5	.	TRBD1	CASSQGQGRQPQHF	TGTGCCAGCAGCCAGGGACAGGGGAGACAGCCCCAGCATTTT
TRBV6-1	TRBJ1-1	.	.	CASSRGNEAFF	TGTGCCAGCAGTAGGGGAAATGAAGCTTTCTTT
TRBV9	TRBJ1-1	.	.	CASSVEGGRKATEAFF	TGTGCCAGCAGCGTAGAGGGGGGGAGGAAGGCCACTGAAGCTTTCTTT
TRBV19	TRBJ1-2	.	TRBD1	CASSSIDRGRSNYGYTF	TGTGCCAGTAGCTCAATAGACAGGGGACGGTCTAACTATGGCTACACCTTC
TRBV29-1	TRBJ2-3	.	TRBD2	CSVALAGGDTQYF	TGCAGCGTTGCACTAGCGGGGGGGGATACGCAGTATTTT
TRBV29-1	TRBJ2-1	.	TRBD1	CSVEKQGGGEQFF	TGCAGCGTTGAGAAACAGGGGGGTGGCGAGCAGTTCTTC
TRBV5-6	TRBJ1-2	.	.	CASSYGGGWDDYTF	TGTGCCAGCAGCTACGGGGGGGGTTGGGATGACTACACCTTC
TRBV6-1	TRBJ1-1	.	.	CASSQSGGSTEAFF	TGTGCCAGCAGTCAAAGCGGGGGGAGTACTGAAGCTTTCTTT
TRBV5-4	TRBJ2-7	.	TRBD1	CASSSTGYEQYF	TGTGCCAGCAGCTCGACAGGGTACGAGCAGTACTTC
TRBV4-3	TRBJ1-4	.	.	CASSQDPRGGRGSIGEKLFF	TGCGCCAGCAGCCAAGATCCCCGCGGGGGGCGCGGGTCTATTGGTGAAAAACTGTTTTTT
TRBV11-2	TRBJ1-1	.	.	CASSLKPGNFSIEAFF	TGTGCCAGCAGCTTGAAACCAGGGAATTTTTCTATTGAAGCTTTCTTT
TRBV27	TRBJ2-3	.	.	CASSLAGSTDTQYF	TGTGCCAGCAGTTTAGCGGGATCCACAGATACGCAGTATTTT
TRBV27	TRBJ1-1	.	.	CASSLAGEFTEAFF	TGTGCCAGCAGTTTGGCAGGGGAGTTCACTGAAGCTTTCTTT
TRBV6-1	TRBJ2-1	few	TRBD1	CASSDLQGAEQFF	TGTGCCAGCAGTGATTTACAGGGGGCTGAGCAGTTCTTC
TRBV9	TRBJ2-5	.	TRBD2	CASSADSGRGETQYF	TGTGCCAGCAGCGCAGATAGCGGGAGAGGAGAGACCCAGTACTTC
TRBV18	TRBJ2-5	.	.	CASSPSEETQYF	TGTGCCAGCTCACCGTCAGAAGAGACCCAGTACTTC
TRBV6-6	TRBJ2-6	once	.	CASSRRTTGANVLTF	TGTGCCAGCAGTCGAAGGACTACTGGGGCCAACGTCCTGACTTTC
TRBV29-1	TRBJ2-1	.	.	CSVEQGGNEQFF	TGCAGCGTTGAGCAGGGGGGTAATGAGCAGTTCTTC
TRBV9	TRBJ1-1	.	TRBD1	CASSVGDRREAFF	TGTGCCAGCAGCGTAGGGGACAGGCGTGAAGCTTTCTTT
TRBV7-2	TRBJ1-2	.	.	CASSLQGFQGYTF	TGTGCCAGCAGTTTACAGGGATTTCAGGGCTACACCTTC
TRBV2	TRBJ2-5	.	TRBD2	CASSVGLAGVEETQYF	TGTGCCAGCAGTGTTGGGCTAGCGGGAGTGGAGGAGACCCAGTACTTC
TRBV5-1	TRBJ1-5	.	.	CASSLEGDGNQPQHF	TGCGCCAGCAGCTTGGAGGGAGATGGAAATCAGCCCCAGCATTTT
TRBV6-6	TRBJ2-1	.	.	CASSLGEVNEQFF	TGTGCCAGCAGTTTGGGGGAGGTCAATGAGCAGTTCTTC
TRBV4-3	TRBJ2-5	.	TRBD2	CASSQGLAGGWETQYF	TGCGCCAGCAGCCAAGGACTAGCGGGAGGTTGGGAGACCCAGTACTTC
TRBV5-8	TRBJ2-5	.	.	CASSLAVKGGRETQYF	TGTGCCAGCAGCTTGGCCGTTAAGGGAGGCCGAGAGACCCAGTACTTC
TRBV18	TRBJ1-6	.	TRBD1	CASSPPWDRGNSPLHF	TGTGCCAGCTCACCACCGTGGGACAGGGGTAATTCACCCCTCCACTTT
TRBV5-6	TRBJ2-6	.	TRBD2	CASSLAGGASRGANVLTF	TGTGCCAGCAGCTTGGCCGGGGGGGCCTCTCGAGGGGCCAACGTCCTGACTTTC
TRBV9	TRBJ2-7	few	TRBD2	CASSPPSGAYEQYF	TGTGCCAGCAGCCCCCCTAGCGGTGCGTACGAGCAGTACTTC
TRBV5-6	TRBJ1-4	.	.	CASSLAGGANEKLFF	TGTGCCAGCAGCTTGGCCGGGGGGGCCAATGAAAAACTGTTTTTT
TRBV19	TRBJ1-1	.	.	CASTATGWGAFF	TGTGCCAGTACCGCCACAGGGTGGGGAGCTTTCTTT
TRBV5-1	TRBJ1-1	.	.	CASSPDSNTEAFF	TGCGCCAGCAGTCCGGACAGCAACACTGAAGCTTTCTTT
TRBV4-1	TRBJ2-1	.	TRBD2	CASSPMTSGQEAFF	TGCGCCAGCAGCCCTATGACTAGCGGGCAGGAGGCGTTCTTC
TRBV4-1	TRBJ1-1	.	.	CASSPGSGPSMNTEAFF	TGCGCCAGCAGCCCTGGAAGCGGCCCTTCCATGAACACTGAAGCTTTCTTT
TRBV19	TRBJ2-7	once	TRBD2	CASRSGGDSYEQYF	TGTGCCAGCAGATCGGGAGGGGACTCCTACGAGCAGTACTTC
TRBV19	TRBJ1-6	.	TRBD1	CASRQDRDGAPLHF	TGTGCCAGTAGGCAGGACAGGGACGGTGCACCCCTCCACTTT
TRBV27	TRBJ2-1	.	TRBD2	CASRPGLAGGSSYNEQFF	TGTGCCAGCAGGCCAGGACTAGCGGGGGGGAGCTCCTACAATGAGCAGTTCTTC
TRBV28	TRBJ1-1	.	.	CASRTTSDMGAFF	TGTGCCAGCAGAACCACCTCGGACATGGGGGCTTTCTTT
TRBV7-2	TRBJ1-3	few	.	CASSLGQSKANTIYF	TGTGCCAGCAGCTTAGGACAGTCAAAAGCAAACACCATATATTTT
TRBV6-5	TRBJ1-2	.	TRBD1	CASSGTGGNHGYTF	TGTGCCAGCAGTGGGACAGGGGGCAACCATGGCTACACCTTC
TRBV5-1	TRBJ2-5	once	.	CASSSAPGGEETQYF	TGCGCCAGCAGCTCGGCCCCGGGGGGCGAAGAGACCCAGTACTTC
TRBV7-8	TRBJ2-1	few	TRBD2	CASSSSGGGYNEQFF	TGTGCCAGCAGCTCTAGCGGGGGGGGTTACAATGAGCAGTTCTTC
TRBV10-3	TRBJ2-1	.	.	CAISQNNEQFF	TGTGCCATCAGTCAAAACAATGAGCAGTTCTTC
TRBV5-1	TRBJ2-2	.	.	CASSFYQAVGELFF	TGCGCCAGCAGCTTTTATCAGGCTGTCGGGGAGCTGTTTTTT
TRBV19	TRBJ1-5	.	.	CASRRVWAGVNQPQHF	TGTGCCAGTAGAAGGGTCTGGGCAGGGGTCAATCAGCCCCAGCATTTT
TRBV9	TRBJ2-5	few	.	CASSPRADSAGWTQYF	TGTGCCAGCAGCCCCAGAGCAGACTCCGCCGGGTGGACCCAGTACTTC
TRBV28	TRBJ2-7	.	.	CAINSDSYEQYF	TGTGCCATCAACTCCGACTCCTACGAGCAGTACTTC
TRBV28	TRBJ1-4	.	.	CASSSPGSWTEKLFF	TGTGCCAGCAGTTCCCCGGGGTCGTGGACGGAAAAACTGTTTTTT
TRBV7-9	TRBJ2-7	.	TRBD1	CASRQGDPSYEQYF	TGTGCCAGCAGGCAGGGGGACCCCTCCTACGAGCAGTACTTC
TRBV4-3	TRBJ2-2	.	.	CASSQGTGPINTGELFF	TGCGCCAGCAGCCAAGGAACAGGGCCCATAAACACCGGGGAGCTGTTTTTT
TRBV18	TRBJ2-1	.	.	CASSHSTGLAAYNEQFF	TGTGCCAGCTCACACTCAACGGGACTCGCCGCCTACAATGAGCAGTTCTTC